This entry concerns a single T cell receptor beta chain. Its antigen is not identified. TCRdb keeps only in-frame clones here, not all; method: immunoSEQ multiplex PCR. Altogether roughly 2.4 million clones are present, roughly 95% being singletons, with the ten largest covering roughly 0.13%. Each sample came from a Caucasian adult donor living in Nashville, Tennessee. The data belong to a study of shared clonotypes between healthy human individuals. For the study at large: Per donor, three plates held CD4 naive cells, three held CD4 memory, two held CD8 naive and one held CD8 memory.

General observations from the study: The generation probabilities recorded for non-shared clonotypes fell below those of clonotypes shared by all four donors. Among the subsets, naive ones generally showed larger estimated richness than memory ones.

The sample was naive CD4+ T cells sorted from blood. Subset meaning: CD45RA+ positively selected. This sequence was found in a young man in good health.

CDR3 loop: CASSSSDRAGGYTF. The DNA of the CDR3 is TGTGCCAGCAGTTCCTCAGACAGGGCGGGAGGCTACACCTTC. This rearrangement joins TRBV6-5 to TRBJ1-2; 7 nucleotides agree with TRBD1. The J segment lost 8 bases and the V segment lost 4 bases, leaving 10 bases of the junction unmatched. The CDR3 consists of 14 residues. Germline CDR1 and CDR2: MNHEY and SVGAGI.